Below are 15 T cell receptor beta chains sequenced from a single sample in a study of cytomegalovirus exposure and HLA in healthy donors. PCR used 60 Vbeta primers and 13 Jbeta primers. The method was immunoSEQ multiplex PCR; TCRdb's version includes in-frame clones alone and lacks a portion of them. The repertoire has some 170,000 clones, approximately 80% of them found once; the top ten carry about 1.5%. The sequenced sample consisted of PBMCs. The receptor source for this set is a woman aged 25 to 45 in good health and CMV-seronegative.

This sequence joins TRBV27 and TRBJ2-2, with D possibly TRBD1 on 6 matching bases. Germline values: CDR1 MNHEY, CDR2 SMNVEV (reference sequence). The V end lost 5 bases, the J end lost 4 bases, and 14 bases lay between the germline ends. This CDR3 is 15 amino acids long. The CDR3 spells CASSIAGAGTGELFF. In DNA, the CDR3 is TGTGCCAGCAGTATCGCAGGGGCTGGCACCGGGGAGCTGTTTTTT.

V is TRBV4-1 and J is TRBJ1-6; 7 nucleotides agree with TRBD1. The germline V gene encodes CDR1 MGHRA and CDR2 YSYEKL. This CDR3 spans 17 amino acids. Unmatched junction bases numbered 10, after V lost 1 base and J lost 7 bases. CDR3: CASSQGRGQLSNSPLHF. The CDR3 nucleotides are TGCGCCAGCAGCCAAGGCCGGGGACAGCTCTCAAATTCACCCCTCCACTTT.

J is TRBJ1-1 and V is TRBV5-8; D gene uncertain. Germline CDR1 is SGHTS and CDR2 is YDEGEE. CDR3 length equals 15 residues. V gave up 0 bases and J gave up 1 base, with 10 bases separating them. The CDR3 nucleotides are TGTGCCAGCAGCTTGGTTCGCAGGCAGAACACTGAAGCTTTCTTT. It yields the protein CASSLVRRQNTEAFF. Variable domain in full (rest from reference TRBV5-8 and TRBJ1-1): EAGVTQSPTHLIKTRGQQATLRCSPISGHTSVYWYQQALGLGLQFLLWYDEGEERNRGNFPPRFSGRQFPNYSSELNVNALELEDSALYLCASSLVRRQNTEAFFGQGTRLTVV.

The sample holds a few counts of this clone. V usage is TRBV30 and J usage is TRBJ1-1; 10 nucleotides align to TRBD1. This CDR3 has 16 amino acids. The J segment lost 3 bases and the V segment lost 4 bases, leaving 11 bases of the junction unmatched. In germline, CDR1 is GTSNPN, CDR2 SVGIG (reference sequence). As DNA, the CDR3 is TGTGCCTGGACCAAGGGACAGGGGAGATGGGACACTGAAGCTTTCTTT. Protein product: CAWTKGQGRWDTEAFF.

This chain links TRBV7-2 with TRBJ2-3; 11 bases match TRBD2. The ends lost 1 base at V and 5 bases at J; junction bases unmatched: 2. The CDR3 consists of 15 residues. The germline V gene encodes CDR1 SGHTA and CDR2 FQGNSA. CDR3 residues: CASSLELAGEDTQYF. The DNA of the CDR3 is TGTGCCAGCAGCTTAGAACTAGCGGGAGAAGATACGCAGTATTTT.

In its sample, this clone was seen once. The V and J genes are TRBV25-1 and TRBJ2-1; weak D call: TRBD1 (6 bases). Germline V CDR1 and CDR2: MGHDK, SYGVNS. The CDR3 spans 13 residues. With 5 bases removed from V and 7 bases from J, the gap between germline ends came to 12 bases. The CDR3 bases are TGTGCCAGCAGTCACAGGGTGACGAATGAGCAGTTCTTC. Translated: CASSHRVTNEQFF.

The chain links TRBV10-2 to TRBJ2-7; perhaps TRBD2 as D (7 bases). The ends were cut back, 2 bases at V and 2 bases at J, with 28 bases in the middle. CDR1 and CDR2 from the germline V gene are WSHSY and SAAADI. The CDR3 totals 20 residues. The chain's CDR3 is CASSEQPNGGTTGSPYEQYF. CDR3 nucleotide sequence: TGCGCCAGCAGTGAGCAACCCAACGGGGGGACAACAGGGTCGCCCTACGAGCAGTACTTC.

This chain uses TRBV4-1 with TRBJ1-2; possibly TRBD1 for D (6 bases). Trimming stripped 4 bases from V and 4 bases from J, with 10 bases between. CDR3 length: 13 residues. Germline-derived CDR1 and CDR2 are MGHRA and YSYEKL. CDR3 coding DNA: TGCGCCAGCAGCCGAACAGGGACCTATGGCTACACCTTC. Its protein is CASSRTGTYGYTF.

The chain links TRBV12-5 to TRBJ1-2, with 9 bases fitting TRBD1. CDR1 and CDR2 from the germline V gene are LGHNT and FRNRAP. The CDR3 is made up of 15 amino acids. V was pared by 5 bases and J by 5 bases, with 9 bases of the junction left unmatched. The CDR3 sequence: CASGVGQGIGYGYTF. In DNA, the CDR3 is TGTGCTAGTGGTGTAGGACAGGGGATAGGGTATGGCTACACCTTC.

The chain has TRBV10-1 and TRBJ1-5; TRBD1 matches at 8 bases. This CDR3 is 17 amino acids long. Germline CDR1 WNHNN, CDR2 SYGVQD (reference sequence). With V trimmed by 7 bases and J by 0 bases, 11 bases remained unmatched. The DNA for the CDR3 is TGCGCCAGCACCGGACAGGGTAGGGGCCATAGCAATCAGCCCCAGCATTTT. This gives the protein CASTGQGRGHSNQPQHF.

This clone came up a few times. The chain carries TRBV6-6 and TRBJ1-5; 7 bases map to TRBD1. After removal of 2 bases from V and 2 bases from J, the junction contained 6 bases not matched to a gene. The CDR3 is 16 residues long. Germline V gives CDR1 MNHNY, CDR2 SVGAGI (reference sequence). The CDR3 region has the DNA TGTGCCAGCAGTTACCAGACAGGGATGGGCAATCAGCCCCAGCATTTT. Translated: CASSYQTGMGNQPQHF.

V gene TRBV30 combines with J gene TRBJ2-3, with D unresolved. V gave up 3 bases and J gave up 1 base, with 8 bases separating them. The CDR3 is made up of 13 amino acids. CDR1 and CDR2 from the germline V gene are GTSNPN and SVGIG (reference sequence). CDR3 protein: CAWRTRGTDTQYF. In DNA, the CDR3 is TGTGCCTGGAGGACTCGGGGCACAGATACGCAGTATTTT.

The CDR3 DNA is TGCAGCGCCCGGGACAGGGGGTACAATGAGCAGTTCTTC. Amino acids: CSARDRGYNEQFF. The V gene is TRBV29-1, the J gene TRBJ2-1, with 11 positions matching TRBD1. Germline assignment: CDR1 SQVTM and CDR2 ANQGSEA. With V trimmed by 7 bases and J by 4 bases, 3 bases remained unmatched. This CDR3 has 13 residues.

V gene TRBV19 combines with J gene TRBJ1-5; possible D gene TRBD1, 5 bases. CDR1 and CDR2 from the germline V gene are LNHDA and SQIVND (reference sequence). The V end was cut by 7 bases, the J end by 5 bases, with 15 bases between. The CDR3 covers 14 residues. CDR3 sequence reads: CASMDGGVDQPQHF. In DNA form, the CDR3 reads TGTGCCAGTATGGACGGAGGGGTAGATCAGCCCCAGCATTTT.

The V gene is TRBV13, the J gene TRBJ2-5; 8 bases match TRBD1. The CDR3 has 19 amino acids. Unmatched junction bases numbered 12, after V lost 0 bases and J lost 0 bases. Germline-derived CDR1 and CDR2 are PRHDT and FYEKMQ (reference sequence). The CDR3 here is CASSLGLFRTGRNQETQYF. CDR3 DNA sequence: TGTGCCAGCAGCTTAGGCCTATTTCGGACAGGGAGGAACCAAGAGACCCAGTACTTC.